This T cell receptor (beta chain) came from a study of cytomegalovirus exposure and HLA in healthy donors. About the study: Caucasian-associated ancestry cluster membership applied to approximately 84% of around 400 genotyped donors.

As regards this clone: The antigen remains undetermined.

The study ran its PCR with 60 Vbeta and 13 Jbeta primers. TCRdb's copy holds only in-frame clones and misses some; the assay was immunoSEQ multiplex PCR. The table lists some 110,000 clones, about 72% of them singletons. General observations from the study: Within a later analysis, the majority of CMV-associated TCR beta chains appeared HLA-restricted.

Trimming pared 0 bases from V and 3 bases from J, leaving 5 bases between. There are 13 residues in the CDR3. The germline V gene encodes CDR1 SGHRS and CDR2 YFSETQ. The rearrangement joins TRBV5-1 to TRBJ2-3; D may be TRBD1 (5 bases). The sequence came from a man in his fifties in good health and CMV-seropositive. The material sequenced was PBMCs. CDR3 DNA sequence: TGCGCCAGCAGCTTGGAGGGGACAGATACGCAGTATTTT. Residues: CASSLEGTDTQYF.